Following are 11 T cell receptor beta chains from one sample sequenced in a study of T cell changes during pregnancy in multiple sclerosis. The assay was immunoSEQ multiplex PCR, and TCRdb's table has in-frame clones only and misses some. The sample yields about 97,000 clones, about 91% seen once. The material sequenced was peripheral blood, taken in the second trimester of pregnancy. These receptors all come from a female donor with multiple sclerosis, enrolled in a pregnancy study.

The V gene is TRBV5-1, the J gene TRBJ2-7, with TRBD1 as a possible D gene (6 bases). The CDR3 sequence is 14 residues long. Per the germline V gene, CDR1 is SGHRS and CDR2 is YFSETQ. With 0 bases removed from V and 6 bases from J, the gap between germline ends came to 13 bases. As DNA, the CDR3 is TGCGCCAGCAGCTTGGAAGGGGGAGTACGCGAGCAGTACTTC. Encoded protein: CASSLEGGVREQYF.

V gene TRBV7-2 combines with J gene TRBJ2-2, with a possible D match to TRBD2 (7 bases). Germline CDR1 and CDR2: SGHTA and FQGNSA. Trimming took 6 bases from V and 7 from J, leaving 18 bases between them. This CDR3 has 15 residues. CDR3 in amino acids: CASSSPGGLDGELFF. In DNA, the CDR3 is TGTGCCAGCAGTTCCCCCGGGGGGCTTGACGGGGAGCTGTTTTTT.

V gene TRBV7-2 combines with J gene TRBJ1-5; 11 positions agree with TRBD1. This CDR3 spans 15 amino acids. Germline values: CDR1 SGHTA, CDR2 FQGNSA. The V and J ends lost 5 bases and 4 bases, in that order; junction bases with no gene match: 4. CDR3: CASSRDRGANQPQHF. As DNA, the CDR3 is TGTGCCAGCAGCAGGGACAGGGGGGCGAATCAGCCCCAGCATTTT.

V usage is TRBV12-5 and J usage is TRBJ2-1; no clear D gene. In germline, CDR1 is LGHNT, CDR2 FRNRAP. The CDR3 covers 18 residues. V dropped 4 bases and J dropped 1 base, with 20 bases sitting between them. The CDR3 protein is CASGSGTSSVRSYNEQFF. CDR3 DNA: TGTGCTAGTGGTTCCGGAACCTCCTCGGTGAGGTCCTACAATGAGCAGTTCTTC.

The chain combines TRBV25-1 with TRBJ2-3; 9 bases agree with TRBD1. This CDR3 spans 15 amino acids. The V segment lost 8 bases and the J segment 0 bases; nucleotides outside the gene matches: 6. Per germline, CDR1 MGHDK and CDR2 SYGVNS. CDR3: CASGKQGASTDTQYF. The CDR3 DNA is TGTGCCAGCGGTAAACAGGGGGCGAGCACAGATACGCAGTATTTT.

This clone was detected once. The chain is built from TRBV21-1 and TRBJ2-7; the table calls TRBD2, which could not be checked here. TRBV21-1 is a documented pseudogene. This CDR3 region has 21 residues. CDR3 DNA sequence: TGTGCCAGCAGCTCTCCGGGTTGTGTCTCCCGGAGATCCAGCCGCTCCTACGAGCAGTACTTC. This sequence encodes CASSSPGCVSRRSSRSYEQYF.

This clone has only one observation. This chain joins TRBV6-5 and TRBJ2-5; the match to TRBD1 covers 10 bases. The germline gives CDR1 MNHEY, CDR2 SVGAGI. This CDR3 is built from 12 residues. Trimming removed 8 bases from V and 3 bases from J; junction bases left unmatched: 0. CDR3 amino acids: CASGQGEETQYF. In nucleotides, the CDR3 is TGTGCCAGCGGACAGGGGGAAGAGACCCAGTACTTC.

V and J are TRBV19 and TRBJ2-7; TRBD1 is a possible D gene (5 bases). This CDR3 has 13 amino acids. V lost 10 bases and J 1 base, leaving 14 bases between the germline ends. CDR1 and CDR2 from the germline V gene are LNHDA and SQIVND (reference sequence). The CDR3: CATRVAGSYEQYF. For the CDR3, the DNA is TGTGCCACCCGAGTCGCAGGGTCCTACGAGCAGTACTTC.

The V call is TRBV7-9, the J call TRBJ2-1; D is possibly TRBD2 (6 bases). The ends were cut back, 1 base at V and 0 bases at J, with 10 bases in the middle. Germline lookup yields CDR1 SEHNR and CDR2 FQNEAQ (reference sequence). CDR3 length: 16 residues. The chain's CDR3 is CASSLGPGVSYNEQFF. CDR3 nucleotide sequence: TGTGCCAGCAGCTTAGGTCCGGGAGTCTCCTACAATGAGCAGTTCTTC.

J is TRBJ2-2 and V is TRBV7-9; no clear D. CDR1 and CDR2 from the germline V gene are SEHNR and FQNEAQ (reference sequence). With 5 bases removed from V and 0 bases from J, the gap between germline ends came to 7 bases. The CDR3 covers 14 residues. CDR3 protein: CASSREANTGELFF. The CDR3 DNA reads as TGTGCCAGCAGCCGTGAGGCGAACACCGGGGAGCTGTTTTTT.

The chain uses TRBV4-3 and TRBJ2-1; tentatively, D is TRBD2 (5 bases). V was pared by 2 bases and J by 12 bases, with 14 bases between. Germline assignment: CDR1 LGHNA and CDR2 YSLEER. The CDR3 has 13 amino acids. The CDR3 nucleotides are TGCGCCAGCAGCCAATCCCCGGTCAGCGGGCAGTTCTTC. Protein product: CASSQSPVSGQFF.